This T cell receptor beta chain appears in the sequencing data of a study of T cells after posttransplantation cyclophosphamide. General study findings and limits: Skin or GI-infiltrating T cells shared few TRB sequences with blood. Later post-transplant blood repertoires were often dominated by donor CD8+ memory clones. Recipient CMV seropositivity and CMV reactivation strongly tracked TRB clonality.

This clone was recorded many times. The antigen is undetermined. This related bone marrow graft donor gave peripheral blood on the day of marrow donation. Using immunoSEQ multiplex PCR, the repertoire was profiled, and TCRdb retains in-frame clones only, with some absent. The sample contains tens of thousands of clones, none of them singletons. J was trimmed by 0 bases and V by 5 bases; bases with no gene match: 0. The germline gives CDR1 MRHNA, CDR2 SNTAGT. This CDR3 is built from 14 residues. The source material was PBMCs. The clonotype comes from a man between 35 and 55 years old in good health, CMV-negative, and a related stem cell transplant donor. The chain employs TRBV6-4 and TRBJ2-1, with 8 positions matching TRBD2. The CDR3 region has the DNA TGTGCCAGCAGTCGGGAGGGCTCCTACAATGAGCAGTTCTTC. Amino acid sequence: CASSREGSYNEQFF.